Shown below are 14 T cell receptor beta chains from a single sample sequenced in a study of blood T cell repertoires in COVID-19. Using immunoSEQ multiplex PCR, the repertoire was profiled, and TCRdb retains in-frame clones only, with some absent. The sample lists 150,000 to 170,000 clones, around 85% seen once, with 0.63% in the top ten. The specimen was peripheral blood. These receptors were collected from a man in his fifties or sixties with COVID-19, enrolled during active disease.

This clone was seen a single time. The CDR3 sequence: CASSSGQDPSEAFF. The CDR3, as DNA: TGTGCCAGCAGCTCAGGACAGGACCCTAGTGAAGCTTTCTTT. The rearrangement uses TRBV11-1 and TRBJ1-1; 7 bases are shared with TRBD1. This CDR3 spans 14 amino acids. V shed 4 bases, J shed 7 bases, and the junction held 9 bases outside the gene matches. The germline gives CDR1 SGHAT, CDR2 FQDESV (reference sequence).

V gene TRBV19 combines with J gene TRBJ2-1, with D possibly TRBD2 on 5 matching bases. Deletions cut 2 bases from V and 7 bases from J, with 15 bases between. Germline V gene data show CDR1 as LNHDA and CDR2 as SQIVND (reference sequence). This CDR3 has 15 residues. The CDR3 bases are TGTGCCAGTAGTATATTGGGCGGGCGAGGGAATGAGCAGTTCTTC. Translated, it gives CASSILGGRGNEQFF.

This clone was recorded once. This sample also contains other DNA sequences that code for the same CDR3. The V call is TRBV6-5, the J call TRBJ1-1; D not resolved. The V and J ends lost 0 bases and 1 base respectively, with 6 bases between them. The CDR3 covers 14 residues. Germline V gene data show CDR1 as MNHEY and CDR2 as SVGAGI. This CDR3 is CASSYSRTNTEAFF. CDR3 nucleotide sequence: TGTGCCAGCAGTTACTCGAGAACGAACACTGAAGCTTTCTTT.

Concerning this clone itself: Different DNA sequences within this sample yield the same CDR3. The rearrangement links TRBV6-6 to TRBJ1-1; D call uncertain. Trimming stripped 2 bases from V and 1 base from J, with 8 bases between. This CDR3 contains 14 residues. Germline lookup yields CDR1 MNHNY and CDR2 SVGAGI (reference sequence). DNA of the CDR3: TGTGCCAGCAGTTACCCAGAGGGGAACACTGAAGCTTTCTTT. The encoded protein is CASSYPEGNTEAFF.

The chain carries TRBV9 and TRBJ2-2; the D gene is possibly TRBD2 (5 bases). CDR3 length: 16 amino acids. Per germline, CDR1 SGDLS and CDR2 YYNGEE. V was shortened by 0 bases and J by 0 bases, with 9 bases between the two germline ends. CDR3 nucleotide sequence: TGTGCCAGCAGCGTAGCGGGGTTTACGAACACCGGGGAGCTGTTTTTT. As protein: CASSVAGFTNTGELFF.

J is TRBJ1-4 and V is TRBV4-1; 7 bases are a match to TRBD1. V was clipped by 5 bases and J by 8 bases; unmatched bases: 5. This CDR3 has 13 amino acids. Germline V gene data show CDR1 as MGHRA and CDR2 as YSYEKL. In DNA form, the CDR3 reads TGCGCCAGCAGCACCCGACAGGGAGAAAAACTGTTTTTT. Protein sequence: CASSTRQGEKLFF.

The chain has TRBV4-2 and TRBJ2-1, with D perhaps matching TRBD2 (5 bases). The germline V gene has CDR1 LGHNA and CDR2 YNFKEQ. This CDR3 has 15 residues. Trimming shortened V by 0 bases and J by 2 bases, and 8 bases separated the two germline ends. In nucleotides, the CDR3 is TGTGCCAGCAGCCAAGACTACGGGGCCTACAATGAGCAGTTCTTC. This sequence encodes CASSQDYGAYNEQFF.

CDR3 residues: CATSQGQGNGYTF. The CDR3 nucleotides read TGTGCCACTTCGCAAGGACAGGGGAACGGCTACACCTTC. This chain joins TRBV6-5 and TRBJ1-2, with TRBD1 matching 9 bases. Germline CDR1 MNHEY, CDR2 SVGAGI. CDR3 length: 13 amino acids. The trim removed 10 bases at V and 8 bases at J, leaving 11 bases unmatched.

This clone was seen more than once but under ten times. The genes are TRBV11-1 and TRBJ1-1; maybe TRBD1 (5 bases). In germline, CDR1 is SGHAT, CDR2 FQDESV (reference sequence). CDR3 length: 16 amino acids. V was pared by 4 bases and J by 2 bases, with 17 bases between. The CDR3 here is CASSSKVRGTNTEAFF. CDR3 sequence (DNA): TGTGCCAGCAGCTCAAAAGTCCGAGGGACTAACACTGAAGCTTTCTTT.

The genes are TRBV6-5 and TRBJ1-2, with a possible D match to TRBD1 (5 bases). The CDR3 covers 14 residues. Trimming left V 5 bases short and J 2 bases short, with 12 bases between. The V gene's germline CDR1 is MNHEY and CDR2 SVGAGI. CDR3 sequence reads: CASSRQTPNYGYTF. CDR3 nucleotide sequence: TGTGCCAGCAGTCGACAGACTCCAAACTATGGCTACACCTTC.

This clone has more than one count but fewer than ten. This chain connects TRBV7-8 to TRBJ2-1; 11 bases fit TRBD2. The CDR3 is 15 amino acids. J lost 9 bases, V lost 2 bases, and 6 bases had no gene match. Germline V gene lookup returns CDR1 SGHVS and CDR2 FQNEAQ. This CDR3 is CASSLIAGGYGEQFF. The CDR3 DNA is TGTGCCAGCAGCTTAATAGCGGGGGGGTATGGTGAGCAGTTCTTC.

This clone was recorded once. This chain joins TRBV7-3 and TRBJ2-1; TRBD2 might be the D (5 bases). The germline V gene has CDR1 SGHTA and CDR2 FQGTGA. The CDR3 has 13 amino acids. The ends were cut back, 2 bases at V and 7 bases at J, with 9 bases in the middle. CDR3 DNA: TGTGCCAGCAGCTTATCGGGGTTTAATGAGCAGTTCTTC. Protein: CASSLSGFNEQFF.

This clone was counted a single time. The same CDR3 can be traced to other DNA sequences in this sample. This sequence joins TRBV5-6 and TRBJ2-3; D gene unclear. The V gene lost 3 bases and the J gene lost 0 bases, with 11 bases spanning the gap. The CDR3 contains 15 residues. Germline V lookup: CDR1 SGHDT, CDR2 YYEEEE. CDR3 loop: CASSSRLTSTDTQYF. The CDR3, as DNA: TGTGCCAGCAGCTCCCGACTCACTAGCACAGATACGCAGTATTTT.

The chain joins TRBV11-3 to TRBJ2-1, with TRBD1 matching over 11 bases. The CDR3 covers 17 residues. Germline values: CDR1 SGHNT, CDR2 YENEEA. V trimming: 5 bases; J trimming: 0 bases; junction bases outside the gene matches: 6. The CDR3 is CASSPGTGGSSYNEQFF. CDR3 nucleotide sequence: TGTGCCAGCAGCCCGGGGACAGGGGGGAGCTCCTACAATGAGCAGTTCTTC.